Below, 21 T cell receptor beta chains from the same sample are listed, as sequenced in a study of blood T cell repertoires in COVID-19. Clones were sequenced by immunoSEQ multiplex PCR, and TCRdb holds only the in-frame ones, with some missing. The table shows approximately 150,000 clones, with around 86% occurring only once. What was sequenced was peripheral blood. These receptors originate from an elderly woman with COVID-19, enrolled during active disease.

The rearrangement links TRBV19 to TRBJ2-7, with 9 positions matching TRBD1. Germline trimming cut 5 bases from V and 3 bases from J; bases unmatched to any gene: 5. Germline CDR1 is LNHDA and CDR2 is SQIVND (reference sequence). This CDR3 is 14 amino acids long. In DNA, the CDR3 is TGTGCCAGTAGTCAGGGACAGGGAGTCTACGAGCAGTACTTC. This encodes CASSQGQGVYEQYF.

The CDR3 loop is CASSLLAGLQETQYF. The CDR3 DNA follows: TGCGCCAGCAGCTTGTTGGCAGGCCTACAAGAGACCCAGTACTTC. This chain connects TRBV5-1 to TRBJ2-5; D not resolved. The V end lost 1 base, the J end lost 2 bases, and 12 bases lay between the germline ends. The CDR3 has 15 residues. Germline V gene sequence: CDR1 SGHRS, CDR2 YFSETQ. Filled out from reference TRBV5-1 and TRBJ2-5, the complete variable domain reads KAGVTQTPRYLIKTRGQQVTLSCSPISGHRSVSWYQQTPGQGLQFLFEYFSETQRNKGNFPGRFSGRQFSNSRSEMNVSTLELGDSALYLCASSLLAGLQETQYFGPGTRLLVL.

The V and J genes are TRBV6-5 and TRBJ1-6; 10 bases are a match to TRBD1. CDR3 length: 14 amino acids. The V gene's germline CDR1 is MNHEY and CDR2 SVGAGI. V lost 7 bases, J lost 9 bases, and 6 bases stayed unmatched. CDR3 loop: CASTPTGGISPLHF. Here the CDR3 DNA reads TGTGCCAGCACCCCGACAGGGGGCATTTCACCCCTCCACTTT.

This chain connects TRBV7-9 to TRBJ2-5, with 7 bases matching TRBD1. The CDR3 covers 14 residues. The germline gives CDR1 SEHNR, CDR2 FQNEAQ (reference sequence). J lost 5 bases, V lost 7 bases, and 10 bases had no gene match. The CDR3 loop reads CASTLTGQRETQYF. The CDR3 bases are TGTGCCAGCACCCTGACAGGGCAGAGGGAGACCCAGTACTTC.

The sample holds a few counts of this clone. The chain employs TRBV19 and TRBJ2-1; D unclear. Looked up from germline, CDR1 is LNHDA and CDR2 is SQIVND (reference sequence). CDR3 size: 14 residues. Trimming pared 2 bases from V and 0 bases from J, leaving 5 bases between. The CDR3 loop is CASSIWSSYNEQFF. CDR3 DNA: TGTGCCAGTAGTATATGGAGCTCCTACAATGAGCAGTTCTTC.

The chain links TRBV11-3 to TRBJ2-3; perhaps TRBD2 as D (5 bases). CDR3 length: 15 amino acids. CDR1 is SGHNT, CDR2 YENEEA, per germline. With 3 bases removed from V and 6 bases from J, the gap between germline ends came to 16 bases. The CDR3 DNA is TGTGCCAGCAGCTTCGGACGGGAATCAACGGATACGCAGTATTTT. Residues: CASSFGRESTDTQYF.

The V gene is TRBV6-1, the J gene TRBJ2-1; D not certain. Trimming shortened V by 3 bases and J by 4 bases, and 4 bases separated the two germline ends. CDR3 length: 12 residues. Germline CDR1 MNHNS, CDR2 SASEGT. CDR3 sequence: CASSDLYNEQFF. CDR3 nucleotides: TGTGCCAGCAGTGATTTATACAATGAGCAGTTCTTC.

The rearrangement links TRBV28 to TRBJ1-1, with unresolved D. CDR1 MDHEN and CDR2 SYDVKM come from the germline V gene. The CDR3 contains 16 residues. V dropped 2 bases and J dropped 4 bases, with 17 bases sitting between them. The CDR3 DNA follows: TGTGCCAGCAGTTTACCAGCGACCTTAGGAAGCACTGAAGCTTTCTTT. As protein: CASSLPATLGSTEAFF.

The chain recombines TRBV6-5 with TRBJ1-2; D is unclear. The germline V and J ends were trimmed by 0 bases and 6 bases, with 8 bases remaining between them. The CDR3 contains 13 residues. CDR1 is MNHEY, CDR2 SVGAGI, per germline. The CDR3 loop is CASSYSRGNGYTF. The CDR3 DNA follows: TGTGCCAGCAGTTACTCCCGCGGTAATGGCTACACCTTC.

The rearrangement uses TRBV19 and TRBJ1-2; D is ambiguous. The germline V and J ends were trimmed by 5 bases and 6 bases, with 10 bases remaining between them. The CDR3 is 12 residues long. Germline V gene lookup returns CDR1 LNHDA and CDR2 SQIVND (reference sequence). As DNA, the CDR3 is TGTGCCAGTAGTGACTCGGGTAATGGCTACACCTTC. This gives the protein CASSDSGNGYTF.

The chain couples TRBV9 to TRBJ2-1; D uncertain. The CDR3 is 15 amino acids. V lost 2 bases and J lost 0, with 9 bases in between. Germline assignment: CDR1 SGDLS and CDR2 YYNGEE. The CDR3 region is CASSVSQSSYNEQFF. As DNA, the CDR3 is TGTGCCAGCAGCGTTAGCCAGAGCTCCTACAATGAGCAGTTCTTC. The full variable domain, rest sourced from reference TRBV9 and TRBJ2-1, is DSGVTQTPKHLITATGQRVTLRCSPRSGDLSVYWYQQSLDQGLQFLIQYYNGEERAKGNILERFSAQQFPDLHSELNLSSLELGDSALYFCASSVSQSSYNEQFFGPGTRLTVL.

The chain couples TRBV11-2 to TRBJ2-1, with D perhaps matching TRBD2 (6 bases). Trimming took 5 bases from V and 7 from J, leaving 18 bases between them. CDR1 and CDR2 from the germline V gene are SGHAT and FQNNGV. This CDR3 is 15 amino acids long. CDR3 sequence (DNA): TGTGCCAGCAGCAGACTAGGAAGTGGGGTGAATGAGCAGTTCTTC. It is translated as CASSRLGSGVNEQFF.

The DNA for the CDR3 is TGTGCCATCAGTGACCGCGCGTTTAGCGTCTCTGGGGCCAACGTCCTGACTTTC. Translation gives CAISDRAFSVSGANVLTF. V gene TRBV10-3 combines with J gene TRBJ2-6; D might be TRBD2 (5 bases). The CDR3 extends over 18 amino acids. Germline V gene lookup returns CDR1 ENHRY and CDR2 SYGVKD. Trimming removed 3 bases at V and 0 bases at J, with 15 bases between.

CDR3 loop: CASSPIPTGAYQPQHF. Here the CDR3 DNA reads TGTGCCAGCAGCCCCATACCTACAGGGGCTTATCAGCCCCAGCATTTT. The chain recombines TRBV28 with TRBJ1-5, with 7 bases lining up with TRBD1. V was pared by 6 bases and J by 5 bases, with 13 bases of the junction left unmatched. This CDR3 comprises 16 residues. Looked up from germline, CDR1 is MDHEN and CDR2 is SYDVKM.

V gene TRBV18 combines with J gene TRBJ1-4; D unclear. CDR1 and CDR2 from the germline V gene are KGHSH and LQKENI. The CDR3 spans 16 residues. The V and J ends lost 5 bases and 0 bases respectively, with 13 bases between them. The CDR3 DNA reads TGTGCCAGCTCATCTGGAGGGCCTGCAACTAATGAAAAACTGTTTTTT. This gives the protein CASSSGGPATNEKLFF.

This CDR3 reads CATSRRDSGAQYF. Written as DNA, the CDR3 is TGTGCCACCAGTCGCAGGGATTCGGGGGCCCAGTACTTC. The V call is TRBV24-1, the J call TRBJ2-5; weak D call: TRBD2 (6 bases). CDR1 KGHDR and CDR2 SFDVKD come from the germline V gene. CDR3 size: 13 residues. V was trimmed by 6 bases and J by 9 bases, leaving 16 bases between them.

The chain has TRBV3-1 (or the pseudogene TRBV3-2) and TRBJ2-3, with D possibly TRBD2 on 7 matching bases. Germline V gives CDR1 LGHDT, CDR2 YNNKEL (reference sequence). The CDR3 sequence is 15 residues long. Trimming removed 1 base at V and 7 bases at J, with 15 bases between. The CDR3 is CASSQGGGSSNTQYF. CDR3 DNA: TGTGCCAGCAGCCAAGGGGGGGGCTCAAGTAATACGCAGTATTTT.

The rearrangement links TRBV6-2 or TRBV6-3 to TRBJ1-6, with D tentatively TRBD1 (5 bases). With 2 bases removed from V and 9 bases from J, the gap between germline ends came to 14 bases. The CDR3 consists of 15 residues. In germline, CDR1 is MNHEY, CDR2 SVGEGT. DNA of the CDR3: TGTGCCAGCAGTTACACCCAGGGTGGAATTTCACCCCTCCACTTT. It translates to CASSYTQGGISPLHF.

This chain uses TRBV20-1 with TRBJ2-7; TRBD2 agrees at 13 bases. The CDR3 is 16 residues long. V shed 6 bases, J shed 6 bases, and the junction held 14 bases outside the gene matches. The germline CDR1 and CDR2 sequences are DFQATT and SNEGSKA (reference sequence). The CDR3 loop reads CSASRLAGGHSFEQYF. CDR3 DNA: TGCAGTGCCAGTAGACTAGCGGGAGGCCATTCATTCGAGCAGTACTTC.

The rearrangement links TRBV7-2 to TRBJ1-5; maybe TRBD1 (6 bases). This CDR3 is 14 amino acids long. Germline V gives CDR1 SGHTA, CDR2 FQGNSA. V was shortened by 3 bases and J by 6 bases, with 12 bases between the two germline ends. The CDR3 loop reads CASSFTGFIQPQHF. The CDR3 coding sequence is TGTGCCAGCAGCTTCACAGGGTTTATTCAGCCCCAGCATTTT.

This clone appeared a few times. This chain uses TRBV18 with TRBJ1-1, with TRBD1 as a possible D gene (6 bases). The V end was cut by 3 bases, the J end by 2 bases, with 7 bases between. The CDR3 is made up of 13 amino acids. Germline lookup yields CDR1 KGHSH and CDR2 LQKENI. The CDR3 DNA sequence: TGTGCCAGCTCACCGGACAGCAACACTGAAGCTTTCTTT. Amino acid sequence: CASSPDSNTEAFF.